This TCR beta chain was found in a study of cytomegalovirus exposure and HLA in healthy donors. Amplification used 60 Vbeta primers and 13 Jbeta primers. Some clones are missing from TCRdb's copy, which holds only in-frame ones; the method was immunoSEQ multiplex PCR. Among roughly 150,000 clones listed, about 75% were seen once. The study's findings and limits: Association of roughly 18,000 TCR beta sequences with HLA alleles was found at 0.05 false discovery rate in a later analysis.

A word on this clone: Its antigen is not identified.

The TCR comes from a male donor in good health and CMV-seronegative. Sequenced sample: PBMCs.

The CDR3 sequence: CATSRDIGGSNQPQHF. As DNA, the CDR3 is TGTGCCACCTCCCGGGACATTGGGGGTAGCAATCAGCCCCAGCATTTT. The rearrangement joins TRBV19 to TRBJ1-5; a weak D match, TRBD1 (6 bases). There are 16 residues in the CDR3. The germline gives CDR1 LNHDA, CDR2 SQIVND (reference sequence). Trimming pared 10 bases from V and 0 bases from J, leaving 19 bases between. Full variable domain (outside the CDR3, taken from reference TRBV19 and TRBJ1-5): DGGITQSPKYLFRKEGQNVTLSCEQNLNHDAMYWYRQDPGQGLRLIYYSQIVNDFQKGDIAEGYSVSREKKESFPLTVTSAQKNPTAFYLCATSRDIGGSNQPQHFGDGTRLSIL.